This T cell receptor (beta chain) was captured by sequencing in a study of blood T cell repertoires in COVID-19. Study in general: From the United States, Italy and Spain came samples of acute and convalescent COVID-19.

Sequencing was performed with immunoSEQ multiplex PCR; in TCRdb, only in-frame clones are kept and a portion is missing. Of 30,000 or so clones listed, roughly 87% are singletons. The germline CDR1 and CDR2 sequences are MGHDK and SYGVNS. The CDR3 is 15 amino acids. The V and J ends lost 8 bases and 0 bases, in that order; junction bases with no gene match: 8. The receptor was isolated from a man aged 60 to 75 with COVID-19, enrolled during active disease. The gene calls are TRBV25-1 and TRBJ2-3; 7 nucleotides match TRBD2. The specimen was peripheral blood. The CDR3 here is CASQRGSGSTDTQYF. The CDR3 nucleotides are TGTGCCAGCCAACGGGGTAGCGGGAGCACAGATACGCAGTATTTT.